This T cell receptor beta chain emerged from a study of blood T cells in healthy people across ages. A sample-barcoded 5' primer and a J-beta primer mix were used in a second PCR of roughly 6 to 11 cycles. Every cDNA molecule carried a tag from a template-switch adaptor bearing 12 random nucleotides. One entry per CDR3 protein results from TCRdb running MiXCR on the 5' RACE reads. The sample has some 1.7 million distinct CDR3 sequences; under 30% are singletons. Healthy Caucasian individuals from Russia aged roughly 6 to 90 were enrolled as donors. Germline assignment: CDR1 LNHDA and CDR2 SQIVND (reference sequence). Trimming pared 2 bases from V and 4 bases from J, leaving 7 bases between. The length of the CDR3 is 13 residues.

The receptor comes from a woman aged 25 to 39 in good health. The chain recombines TRBV19 with TRBJ2-3; possibly TRBD1 for D (5 bases). Sequencing was carried out using blood. In nucleotides, the CDR3 is TGTGCCAGTAGTATATCAGGGCCAGATACGCAGTATTTT. This encodes CASSISGPDTQYF.